This T cell receptor (beta chain) was recovered during a study of cytomegalovirus exposure and HLA in healthy donors (dated by TCRdb to the late 2010s). Looking at the study overall: According to a later analysis, the roughly 120 validation repertoires were produced on the same platform as the 680 or so repertoires of the first cohort. Along with the roughly 670-subject first cohort, a separate validation cohort of over 90 different subjects was used. The study aimed to test whether cataloging public T cell receptors could reveal signatures of past pathogen exposure. The study combined high-throughput TCR immunosequencing, statistical association of individual TCRs with disease status, and machine learning to predict cytomegalovirus infection status.

Receptors were amplified or captured by the immunoSEQ multiplex PCR assay. On the authors' methods: A statistical classification framework was developed to diagnose cytomegalovirus status using the catalog of TCR beta chain sequences. This immuneACCESS table, as held by TCRdb, lists in-frame sequences with V and J called but not all clones. Of the missing ones, under half trace to an unresolved V gene in checked studies; the others have no known cause. From that table come the V and J calls and clone size; the DNA was used to work out D and trimming. The table for this sample lists 150,000 to 180,000 clones; less than 90% of them were counted only once. The ten largest clonotypes hold 20% to 25% of the sample. About this clone itself: The antigen it binds to is not known. No base quality information exists; no much larger clone differs at one position.

The donors belonged to the validation cohort of over a hundred subjects, which was separate from the roughly 700-subject first cohort. The study at large found these results: Cytomegalovirus status was reported to be diagnosed by the classifier with high specificity and sensitivity in both the original and validation cohorts. Most TCR sequences were seen in very few donors, while some public TCRs were found in many individuals. A total of fewer than 200 TCR beta chains were listed by the study as associated with cytomegalovirus. It was suggested by the authors that the approach could potentially be generalized to other disease states and immunological phenotypes. A later analysis lacked HLA typing for the validation cohort, so it scored co-occurrence in that cohort across all 120 or so repertoires. A later analysis found that TCRs clustered in the first cohort also tended to co-occur in the approximately 120 validation repertoires, with 94% of cluster scores above 0. A few of the identified cytomegalovirus-associated TCR beta chains were confirmed in vitro to be specific for cytomegalovirus antigens.

At the junction V is shortened by 4 bases and J by 3 bases; bases outside the gene matches: 3. Including cysteine and phenylalanine, the CDR3 has 14 amino acids. This entry keeps only the CDR3 DNA: 42 bases, framed from base 1. The germline V gene yields SGDLS for CDR1 and YYNGEE for CDR2. Sample: PBMCs. The rearrangement joined TRBV9 to TRBJ1-3; 8 bases in between match TRBD1. The receptor was derived from a man aged 18 to 29 in good health and CMV-seropositive. The CDR3 region has the sequence CASSQGQGGNTIYF. The nucleotide sequence is TGTGCCAGCAGCCAAGGACAGGGTGGAAACACCATATATTTT.